Listed here are 17 T cell receptor beta chains from one sample, sequenced in a study of T cells in Graves' hyperthyroidism and ophthalmopathy. TCR beta CDR3 sequences were amplified from RNA transcripts. During a first-round RT-PCR of the TCR CDR3, the HTBI primer set was used. Via MiXCR, TCRdb re-called the multiplex PCR reads, giving one row per CDR3 protein. The table has hundreds of thousands of distinct CDR3 sequences, roughly 14% seen once. Sequenced material: blood. The source is a man younger than 35 with Graves' ophthalmopathy.

This clonotype has at least ten counts. CDR3 nucleotides: TGTGCCAGCAGTTCCGGACTAGCGGGAGGGTACAATGAGCAGTTCTTC. Translated: CASSSGLAGGYNEQFF. V is TRBV12-3 or TRBV12-4 and J is TRBJ2-1; TRBD2 aligns across 15 bases. The trim removed 4 bases at V and 4 bases at J, leaving 2 bases unmatched. This CDR3 has 16 residues.

This clonotype appeared a few times. The junction does not match germline at one end; this may be a read error. This chain uses TRBV5-1 with TRBJ2-3; no clear D gene. The V gene's germline CDR1 is SGHRS and CDR2 YFSETQ. The CDR3 sequence is 14 residues long. Written as DNA, the CDR3 is TGCACCAGCAGCTTTTCCGGGTTCACAGATACGCAGTATTTT. Protein: CTSSFSGFTDTQYF.

This clonotype was detected ten times or more. This rearrangement joins TRBV27 to TRBJ2-7, with D possibly being TRBD2 (5 bases). This CDR3 is 13 amino acids long. V lost 10 bases and J 2 bases, leaving 15 bases between the germline ends. Germline V CDR1 and CDR2: MNHEY, SMNVEV (reference sequence). The CDR3 loop reads CATGPGSAYEQYF. CDR3 sequence (DNA): TGTGCCACCGGGCCGGGGTCGGCCTACGAGCAGTACTTC.

This clonotype was observed at least ten times. The chain combines TRBV28 with TRBJ1-2; D remains unclear. V lost 1 base and J lost 6, with 9 bases in between. Germline lookup yields CDR1 MDHEN and CDR2 SYDVKM. The CDR3 runs 13 residues. The CDR3 spells CASSLSGGNGYTF. CDR3 DNA sequence: TGTGCCAGCAGTTTATCAGGAGGGAATGGCTACACCTTC.

Comments on this clonotype: A much larger clone differs from this one at a single base, so this may be a read error. J is TRBJ2-7 and V is TRBV10-1; 7 positions match TRBD2. TRBJ2-1 explains the end of the DNA better; the J call may be wrong. The CDR3 has 15 amino acids. Germline assignment: CDR1 WNHNN and CDR2 SYGVQD (reference sequence). CDR3 sequence (DNA): TGCGCCAGCAGTGAGGGTCTAGCGGTTACCTACGAGCAGTTCTTC. As protein: CASSEGLAVTYEQFF.

To note about this clonotype: Given a much more abundant clone one base away, this may be a read error. The chain combines TRBV6-2 or TRBV6-3 with TRBJ2-1; no clear D. Germline CDR1 MNHEY, CDR2 SVGEGT. CDR3 size: 15 residues. CDR3 sequence (DNA): TGTGCCAGCAGTTACCGGGCTCTCTCCTACAATGAGCGGTTCTTC. Encoded protein: CASSYRALSYNERFF.

This clonotype has a count of ten or more. V usage is TRBV12-5 and J usage is TRBJ2-7; D is unclear. This CDR3 spans 15 amino acids. The germline V and J ends were trimmed by 5 bases and 3 bases, with 17 bases remaining between them. Per the germline V gene, CDR1 is LGHNT and CDR2 is FRNRAP. CDR3 coding DNA: TGTGCTAGTGGTAGCCCCGGCAGCCGTCACTACGAGCAGTACTTC. This translates into CASGSPGSRHYEQYF.

This sequence joins TRBV10-1 and TRBJ2-2; 9 positions agree with TRBD1. The CDR3 spans 16 residues. The germline gives CDR1 WNHNN, CDR2 SYGVQD (reference sequence). V was clipped by 4 bases and J by 5 bases; unmatched bases: 8. CDR3 DNA sequence: TGCGCCAGCAGTGGACCGGGACAGGGAAGAACCGGGGAGCTGTTTTTT. Its translation: CASSGPGQGRTGELFF.

This chain links TRBV30 with TRBJ2-2; D uncertain. There are 13 residues in the CDR3. Germline CDR1 is GTSNPN and CDR2 is SVGIG (reference sequence). V lost 2 bases, J lost 6 bases, and 10 bases lay in between. CDR3 sequence: CAWSIMTPGELFF. The CDR3, as DNA: TGTGCCTGGAGTATAATGACTCCCGGGGAGCTGTTTTTT.

This clonotype has only a few counts. V and J are TRBV7-8 and TRBJ1-5; 10 bases match TRBD1. Per germline, CDR1 SGHVS and CDR2 FQNEAQ. J was trimmed by 6 bases and V by 5 bases; bases with no gene match: 13. The CDR3 sequence is 17 residues long. The chain's CDR3 is CASSLSDDRGLRQPQHF. For the CDR3, the DNA is TGTGCCAGCAGCCTGAGTGACGACAGGGGGCTTCGTCAGCCCCAGCATTTT.

V usage is TRBV19 and J usage is TRBJ2-7; D perhaps matches TRBD2 (5 bases). This CDR3 comprises 14 residues. Germline CDR1 and CDR2: LNHDA and SQIVND (reference sequence). Trimming removed 5 bases at V and 6 bases at J, with 17 bases between. CDR3 residues: CASSYSRLASEQYF. The CDR3 DNA is TGTGCCAGTAGTTACTCGCGGCTAGCCTCCGAGCAGTACTTC.

This clonotype was seen many times. In nucleotides, the CDR3 is TGCAGCGTCCCCAGGGACCCGCAAGAGACCCAGTACTTC. As protein: CSVPRDPQETQYF. The chain combines TRBV29-1 with TRBJ2-5; D tentatively reads TRBD1 or TRBD2 (5 bases each). Trimming shortened V by 6 bases and J by 2 bases, and 13 bases separated the two germline ends. The germline CDR1 and CDR2 sequences are SQVTM and ANQGSEA. This CDR3 is built from 13 residues.

The DNA of the CDR3 is TGCAGTGCTCGACCGTGGACTAGCGGGAGGGCCGGGGAGACCCAGTACTTC. It yields the protein CSARPWTSGRAGETQYF. The gene calls are TRBV20-1 and TRBJ2-5; 15 positions match TRBD2. Germline loops: CDR1 DFQATT, CDR2 SNEGSKA (reference sequence). V was pared by 5 bases and J by 5 bases, with 12 bases of the junction left unmatched. This CDR3 region has 17 residues.

The chain recombines TRBV19 with TRBJ2-1; 13 nucleotides match TRBD2. The V segment lost 5 bases and the J segment 2 bases; nucleotides outside the gene matches: 9. Per the germline V gene, CDR1 is LNHDA and CDR2 is SQIVND (reference sequence). The CDR3 length is 18 residues. CDR3 in amino acids: CASSLRTSGGPTYNEQFF. The CDR3 coding sequence is TGTGCCAGTAGTCTCCGGACTAGCGGGGGCCCAACCTACAATGAGCAGTTCTTC. The whole variable domain, remainder taken from reference TRBV19 and TRBJ2-1, is DGGITQSPKYLFRKEGQNVTLSCEQNLNHDAMYWYRQDPGQGLRLIYYSQIVNDFQKGDIAEGYSVSREKKESFPLTVTSAQKNPTAFYLCASSLRTSGGPTYNEQFFGPGTRLTVL.

The chain links TRBV7-9 to TRBJ2-2; D remains unclear. The CDR3 is 16 amino acids. The germline V gene has CDR1 SEHNR and CDR2 FQNEAQ (reference sequence). V was clipped by 7 bases and J by 0 bases, with 15 bases between them. The CDR3 sequence is CASILLRAANTGELFF. CDR3 nucleotide sequence: TGTGCCAGCATCCTGCTCAGAGCAGCGAACACCGGGGAGCTGTTTTTT.

The chain is built from TRBV6-1 and TRBJ1-1; D unclear. This CDR3 has 14 residues. CDR1 and CDR2 from the germline V gene are MNHNS and SASEGT. V was clipped by 5 bases and J by 2 bases, with 12 bases between them. For the CDR3, the DNA is TGTGCCAGCAGTCGTCACGACGGAAACACTGAAGCTTTCTTT. This translates into CASSRHDGNTEAFF.

This clonotype has ten or more counts. The chain combines TRBV28 with TRBJ1-2, with a weak D call TRBD1 (6 bases). The CDR3 sequence is 16 residues long. CDR1 and CDR2 from the germline V gene are MDHEN and SYDVKM. V was pared by 2 bases and J by 3 bases, with 16 bases between. The CDR3 DNA reads as TGTGCCAGCAGTTTAGGGTACAGGGAGAGAGACTATGGCTACACCTTC. Translating gives CASSLGYRERDYGYTF.